One T cell receptor (beta chain) is described in this entry. The specificity of this receptor is unknown. No base quality values were provided; no much bigger clone lies one nucleotide off. The library was prepared using 5' RACE. TCRdb lists the instrument as Illumina HiSeq 2000. A universal primer binding site was added through template switching, and the final cDNA carried a unique molecular identifier so that TCR cDNA molecules could be counted accurately. First-strand cDNA for TCR alpha and beta chains was synthesized from specific primers in the conserved constant-segment region. Each cDNA library was double barcoded, with a SMART-Mk sample barcode plus Illumina barcodes, to control for contamination. Two successive PCR steps introduced TruSeq adapter sequences along with Illumina sample barcodes. The TCR alpha and beta cDNA libraries were sequenced on the Illumina HiSeq platform using custom primers. Under the source paper's analysis protocol: MiGEC processed the raw reads to extract unique molecular identifiers, while MiXCR was used to determine the CDR3 positions. For each individual, recombination models were inferred using an EM algorithm with the repgenHMM and IGoR tools. The tcR package in R was used for shared clonotype analysis, with sharing normalized by the product of cloneset sizes. To study raw recombination free of thymic and clonal selection effects, out-of-frame nonproductive sequences were analyzed. TCRdb took the public reads, trimmed them with fastp at Q25, ran MiXCR for clone calling and kept in-frame beta chains. Identical CDR3 protein sequences are pooled into one entry, listed with their most common genes and DNA. It is TCRdb's table, rather than the study itself, that gives the V and J calls and clone size. The sample contains just under 550,000 distinct CDR3 sequences, nearly 15% of them found a single time. The leading ten clones occupy 0.44% of the sample.

The germline V gene supplies CDR1 SNHLY and CDR2 FYNNEI. The CDR3 numbers 15 residues from cysteine through phenylalanine. Left in the record is the CDR3 DNA by itself, 45 bases read in frame from the first base. V lost 5 bases and J lost 0 bases, and the count of bases not matched to a germline gene is 3. Every donor in the study was a healthy Caucasian. Three pairs of female monozygotic twins, all aged about 18 to 29 years, were included in the twin cohort. Positive isolation kits from Invitrogen were used to isolate the CD4+ and CD8+ T cell populations. The data derive from a study of identical twins (dated by TCRdb to the mid-2010s). In terms of the full investigation: To test whether fetal clonotypes persist, the study used deep sequencing on TCR alpha and beta repertoires from monozygotic twins, unrelated adults of various ages, and cord blood. To rule out contamination, replicate twin experiments were performed at different times with different library preparation protocols.

What the study reported, not specific to this receptor: Abundant cord blood beta clonotypes carried fewer insertions; young adult naive repertoires showed a weaker similar trend, while memory repertoires showed none. Conclusions relied on cross-sectional statistical analysis, since the same donors could not be followed over many years. Excess twin sharing in beta out-of-frame sequences was weaker because fewer shared sequences lowered the signal-to-noise ratio. Invariant T cells such as MAIT and iNKT could partly confound zero-insertion analyses, although diverse VJ usage argued against such confounding for most clonotypes. Out-of-frame TCR alpha sharing in monozygotic twins was systematically underestimated by recombination models, whereas sharing between unrelated individuals was in agreement with the recombination models. Compared with coincidental sharing between unrelated individuals, an excess of low generation-probability sequences was observed among out-of-frame TCR alpha sequences shared between twins.

In addition, the sample was reused for a study of yellow fever vaccine responses in identical twins. The second study's paper adds: According to the authors, in identical twins the way T cells responded to vaccination appeared partly convergent and partly personalized. Focusing on identical twins, the study followed the T cell clones that responded to the vaccine, and did so with precision.

The sequence derives from a woman aged 18-29 years in good health. The sequence is built from TRBV2 and TRBJ2-1; 8 bases in between match TRBD2. The sample comprised CD4+ T cells sorted from blood. The CDR3 has the sequence CASSILAVSYNEQFF. Here is the DNA: TGTGCCAGCAGTATACTAGCGGTCTCCTACAATGAGCAGTTCTTC.